This T cell receptor beta chain was sequenced for a study of Ad26.COV2.S vaccination and SARS-CoV-2 variants. Overall study results and limits: Measurement of non-spike TCR breadth gave similar results in vaccine and placebo recipients.

This clone was counted a single time. What it binds is not known. Treatment noted: roughly 19 received Ad26.COV2.S at low or high dose, single or two shots; roughly five received placebo; per-sample allocation not given. It was on day 63 after the first vaccine or placebo injection that samples were taken. The table came from immunoSEQ multiplex PCR; TCRdb's copy has only in-frame clones and leaves some out. The table lists fewer than 300,000 clones, about 90% of them singletons. Sequencing was performed on peripheral blood, taken in a trial of Ad26.COV2.S vaccine versus placebo. This TCR came from a person between 18 and 65 years old who received the Ad26.COV2.S COVID-19 vaccine or a placebo.

The CDR3 DNA follows: TGTGCCAGCAGCCAAGGCAGCGATGCTAACTATGGCTACACCTTC. Translating gives CASSQGSDANYGYTF. The genes are TRBV3-1 (or the pseudogene TRBV3-2) and TRBJ1-2, with D unclear. This CDR3 contains 15 residues. Germline assignment: CDR1 LGHDT and CDR2 YNNKEL (reference sequence). V shed 1 base and J shed 0 bases, with 9 bases lying between them.